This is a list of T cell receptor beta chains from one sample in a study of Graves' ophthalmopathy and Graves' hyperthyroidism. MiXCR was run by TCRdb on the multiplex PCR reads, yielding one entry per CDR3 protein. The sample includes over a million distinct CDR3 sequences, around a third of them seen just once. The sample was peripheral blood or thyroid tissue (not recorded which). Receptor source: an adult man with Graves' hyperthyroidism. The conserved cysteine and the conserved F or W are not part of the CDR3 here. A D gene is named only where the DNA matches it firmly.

CDR3 protein: ASSATGTDQPQH; V gene: TRBV5-1; D gene: -
CDR3 protein: SVATGLAGEREQY; V gene: TRBV29-1; D gene: TRBD2
CDR3 protein: ASSQDGGAKDEQY; V gene: TRBV4-1; D gene: TRBD2
CDR3 protein: ATSGGPYNEQF; V gene: TRBV24-1; D gene: -
CDR3 protein: ASSPRLAGGQETQY; V gene: TRBV7-9; D gene: TRBD2
CDR3 protein: ASSTQGTGSVRDEQY; V gene: TRBV19; D gene: TRBD1
CDR3 protein: ASSVGSTTSPLH; V gene: TRBV9; D gene: -
CDR3 protein: ASSPGQREIVYEQY; V gene: TRBV28; D gene: TRBD2
CDR3 protein: ASSLSHRGNGYT; V gene: TRBV10-3; D gene: TRBD1
CDR3 protein: ASSFSPGSSGNTIY; V gene: TRBV11-2; D gene: -
CDR3 protein: ASSYVGVNTEAF; V gene: TRBV4-3; D gene: -
CDR3 protein: AISGSGRANPYEQY; V gene: TRBV10-3; D gene: TRBD2
CDR3 protein: ATGNGDRRGLNTIY; V gene: TRBV15; D gene: -
CDR3 protein: ASGIYSTAYTEAF; V gene: TRBV9; D gene: -
CDR3 protein: ASSWSLEGTYEQY; V gene: TRBV7-2; D gene: -
CDR3 protein: AIRKGSNYEQY; V gene: TRBV10-3; D gene: -